The clone carrying this T cell receptor (beta chain) was counted a few times. The antigen remains undetermined. The sample comes from a study of cytotoxic CD8 clonotypes in ibrutinib-treated CLL. Whole-study context: Median treatment time before response sampling was roughly twelve months, range 6 to 36. The average sample held approximately 260,000 productive templates and 85,000 to 100,000 productive rearrangements. Study-level findings and limits: In sustained-remission versus progressing patients, sampling times differed.

Looked up from germline, CDR1 is GTSNPN and CDR2 is SVGIG (reference sequence). The J segment lost 6 bases and the V segment lost 0 bases, leaving 2 bases of the junction unmatched. The CDR3 is 15 amino acids. The planned depth of sequencing spanned 1 in 200,000 to 1 in 1 million T cells. This table comes from immunoSEQ multiplex PCR, and its TCRdb copy is limited to in-frame clones, with some not included. Of fewer than 85,000 clones in the sample, around 79% were seen once. This chain uses TRBV30 with TRBJ2-3, with 14 bases matching TRBD2. The origin of this receptor is a human donor with chronic lymphocytic leukemia. Sequencing used PBMCs, obtained after 12 months of ibrutinib treatment. The CDR3 loop is CAWSVGLAGGDTQYF. Written as DNA, the CDR3 is TGTGCCTGGAGTGTAGGACTAGCGGGGGGCGATACGCAGTATTTT. Drawing the rest from reference TRBV30 and TRBJ2-3, the complete variable domain is SQTIHQWPATLVQPVGSPLSLECTVEGTSNPNLYWYRQAAGRGLQLLFYSVGIGQISSEVPQNLSASRPQDRQFILSSKKLLLSDSGFYLCAWSVGLAGGDTQYFGPGTRLTVL.